Sequencing of this T cell receptor beta chain was carried out in a study of cytomegalovirus exposure and HLA in healthy donors. The PCR contained 60 Vbeta and 13 Jbeta primers. Data came from immunoSEQ multiplex PCR; TCRdb stores just in-frame clones and leaves some out. The sample yields 110,000 to 150,000 clones, about 75% seen once. Trimming took 3 bases from V and 5 from J; bases not matched to a gene: 7. The CDR3 spans 14 residues. The germline CDR1 and CDR2 sequences are SGHNT and YYREEE (reference sequence). The sequence was obtained from a man between 25 and 39 years old in good health and CMV-seronegative. The sequencing sample was made of PBMCs. The chain uses TRBV5-4 and TRBJ2-7, with 8 bases that match TRBD1. This CDR3 reads CASSWNRGRDEQYF. The CDR3 coding sequence is TGTGCCAGCAGCTGGAACAGGGGGAGAGACGAGCAGTACTTC.